Sequencing of this T cell receptor beta chain was carried out in a study of Ad26.COV2.S vaccination and SARS-CoV-2 variants. In its sample, this clone was seen once. Treatment denoted: 15 to 20 received Ad26.COV2.S at low or high dose, single or two shots; several received placebo; per-sample allocation not given. Sampling happened 63 days after the first vaccine or placebo injection. V shed 5 bases and J shed 2 bases, with 14 bases lying between them. Germline assignment: CDR1 SGHVS and CDR2 FNYEAQ. The CDR3 spans 15 residues. Repertoires were generated with immunoSEQ multiplex PCR, while TCRdb's copy carries only in-frame clones and drops some. Among about 680,000 clones listed, 89% were seen once.

The sequenced sample was peripheral blood, obtained in a trial of Ad26.COV2.S vaccine versus placebo. V usage is TRBV7-6 and J usage is TRBJ2-3; D is unclear. This clonotype originated in a person aged 18-60 years who received the Ad26.COV2.S COVID-19 vaccine or a placebo. The chain's CDR3 is CASSPDSLPTDTQYF. The CDR3 DNA sequence: TGTGCCAGCAGCCCAGACTCGCTACCCACAGATACGCAGTATTTT.